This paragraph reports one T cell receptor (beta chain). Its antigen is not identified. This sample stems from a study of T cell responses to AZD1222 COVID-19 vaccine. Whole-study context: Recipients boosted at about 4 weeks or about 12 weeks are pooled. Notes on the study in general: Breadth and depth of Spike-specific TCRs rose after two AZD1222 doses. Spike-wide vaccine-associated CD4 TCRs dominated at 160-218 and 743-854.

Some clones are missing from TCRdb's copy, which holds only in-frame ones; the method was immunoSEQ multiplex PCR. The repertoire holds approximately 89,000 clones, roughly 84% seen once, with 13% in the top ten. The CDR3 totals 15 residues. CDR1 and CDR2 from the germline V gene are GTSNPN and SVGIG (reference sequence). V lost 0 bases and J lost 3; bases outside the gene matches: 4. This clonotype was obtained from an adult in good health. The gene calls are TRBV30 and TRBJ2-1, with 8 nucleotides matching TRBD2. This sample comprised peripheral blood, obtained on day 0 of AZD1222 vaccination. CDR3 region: CAWSVRSGNYNEQFF. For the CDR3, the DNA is TGTGCCTGGAGTGTACGTAGCGGGAACTACAATGAGCAGTTCTTC.